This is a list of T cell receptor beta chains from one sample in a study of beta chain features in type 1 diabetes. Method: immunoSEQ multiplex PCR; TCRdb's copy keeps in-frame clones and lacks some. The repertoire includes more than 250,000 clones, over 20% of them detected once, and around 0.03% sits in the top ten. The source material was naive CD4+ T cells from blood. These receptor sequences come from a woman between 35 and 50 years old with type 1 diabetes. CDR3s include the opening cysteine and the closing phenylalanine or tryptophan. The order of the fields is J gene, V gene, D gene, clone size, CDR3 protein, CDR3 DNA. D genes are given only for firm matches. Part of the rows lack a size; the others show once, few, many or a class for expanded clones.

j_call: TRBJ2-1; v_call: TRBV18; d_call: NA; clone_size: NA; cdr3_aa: CASSPWAENNEQFF; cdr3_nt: TGTGCCAGCTCACCTTGGGCAGAGAACAATGAGCAGTTCTTC
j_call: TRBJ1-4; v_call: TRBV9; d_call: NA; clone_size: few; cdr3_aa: CASSVSSRGEKLFF; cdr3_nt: TGTGCCAGCAGCGTATCCTCACGAGGAGAAAAACTGTTTTTT
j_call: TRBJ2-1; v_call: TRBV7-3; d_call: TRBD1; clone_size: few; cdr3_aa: CASSLRQGSSYNEQFF; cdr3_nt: TGTGCCAGCAGCTTACGACAGGGTTCGAGCTACAATGAGCAGTTCTTC
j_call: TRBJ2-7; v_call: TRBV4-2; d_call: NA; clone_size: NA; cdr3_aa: CASSQVSGSMEQYF; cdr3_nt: TGTGCCAGCAGCCAAGTGTCCGGGTCCATGGAGCAGTACTTC
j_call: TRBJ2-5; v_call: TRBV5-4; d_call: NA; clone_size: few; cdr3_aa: CASSGDWETQYF; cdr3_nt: TGTGCCAGCAGCGGAGACTGGGAGACCCAGTACTTC
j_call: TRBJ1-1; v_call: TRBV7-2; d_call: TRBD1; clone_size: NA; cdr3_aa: CASSIGQGGFVAFF; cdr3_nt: TGTGCCAGCAGCATAGGACAGGGGGGGTTCGTAGCTTTCTTT
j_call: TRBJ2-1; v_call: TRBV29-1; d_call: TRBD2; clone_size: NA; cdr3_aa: CSVDIAGILEQFF; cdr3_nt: TGCAGCGTTGATATAGCGGGAATTCTTGAGCAGTTCTTC
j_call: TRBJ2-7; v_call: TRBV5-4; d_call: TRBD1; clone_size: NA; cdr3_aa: CASSSGQGKVYEQYF; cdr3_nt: TGTGCCAGCAGCAGTGGACAGGGAAAGGTATACGAGCAGTACTTC
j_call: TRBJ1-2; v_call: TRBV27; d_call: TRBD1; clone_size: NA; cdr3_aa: CASSLGTGEYDGYTF; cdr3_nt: TGTGCCAGCAGTTTGGGGACAGGGGAATATGATGGCTACACCTTC
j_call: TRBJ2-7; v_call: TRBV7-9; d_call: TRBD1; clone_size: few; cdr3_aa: CASSHSGQGIDEQYF; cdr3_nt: TGTGCCAGCAGCCACTCGGGACAGGGGATCGACGAGCAGTACTTC
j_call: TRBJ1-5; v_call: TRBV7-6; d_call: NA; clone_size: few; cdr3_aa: CASSIQEGPQHF; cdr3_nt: TGTGCCAGCAGCATCCAGGAGGGGCCCCAGCATTTT
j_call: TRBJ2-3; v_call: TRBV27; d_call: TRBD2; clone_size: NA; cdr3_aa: CASSLGAGAFGDTQYF; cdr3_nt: TGTGCCAGCAGTTTGGGAGCGGGAGCTTTCGGAGATACGCAGTATTTT
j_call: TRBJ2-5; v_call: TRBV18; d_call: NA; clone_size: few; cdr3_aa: CASSPATGKPETQYF; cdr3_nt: TGTGCCAGCTCACCGGCTACAGGGAAGCCAGAGACCCAGTACTTC
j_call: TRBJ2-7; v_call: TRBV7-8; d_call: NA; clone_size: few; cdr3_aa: CASSSNYEQYF; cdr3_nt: TGTGCCAGCAGCTCCAACTACGAGCAGTACTTC